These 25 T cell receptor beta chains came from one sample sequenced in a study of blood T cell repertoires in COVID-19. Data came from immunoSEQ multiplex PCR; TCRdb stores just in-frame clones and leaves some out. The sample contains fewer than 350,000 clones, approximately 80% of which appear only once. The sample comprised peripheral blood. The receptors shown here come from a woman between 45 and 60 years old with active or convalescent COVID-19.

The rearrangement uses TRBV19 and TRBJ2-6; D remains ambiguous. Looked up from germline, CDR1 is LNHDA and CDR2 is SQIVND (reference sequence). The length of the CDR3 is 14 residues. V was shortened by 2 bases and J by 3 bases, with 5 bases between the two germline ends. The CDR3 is CASSIQIGANVLTF. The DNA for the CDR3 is TGTGCCAGTAGTATACAGATTGGGGCCAACGTCCTGACTTTC.

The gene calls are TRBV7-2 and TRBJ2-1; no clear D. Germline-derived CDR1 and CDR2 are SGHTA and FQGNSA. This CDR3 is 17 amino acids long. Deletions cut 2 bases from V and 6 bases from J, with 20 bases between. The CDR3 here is CASSLMAGLGSSNEQFF. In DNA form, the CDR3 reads TGTGCCAGCAGCTTAATGGCAGGCCTGGGTTCATCCAATGAGCAGTTCTTC.

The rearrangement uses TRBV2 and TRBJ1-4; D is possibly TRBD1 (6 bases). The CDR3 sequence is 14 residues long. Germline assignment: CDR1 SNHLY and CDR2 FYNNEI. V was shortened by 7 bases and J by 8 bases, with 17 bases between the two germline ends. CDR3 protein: CASKWTAYREKLFF. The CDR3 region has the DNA TGTGCCAGCAAATGGACAGCCTACCGGGAAAAACTGTTTTTT.

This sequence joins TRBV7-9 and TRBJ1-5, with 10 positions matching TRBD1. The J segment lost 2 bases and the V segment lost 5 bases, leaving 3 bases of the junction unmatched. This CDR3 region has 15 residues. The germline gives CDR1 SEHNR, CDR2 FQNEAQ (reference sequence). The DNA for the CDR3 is TGTGCCAGCAGCACCGGGACAGGGGGCAATCAGCCCCAGCATTTT. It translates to CASSTGTGGNQPQHF.

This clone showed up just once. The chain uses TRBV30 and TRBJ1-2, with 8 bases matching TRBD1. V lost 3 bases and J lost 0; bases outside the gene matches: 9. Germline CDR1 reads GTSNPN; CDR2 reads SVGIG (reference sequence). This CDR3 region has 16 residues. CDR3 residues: CAWRDWTGRANYGYTF. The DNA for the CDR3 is TGTGCCTGGAGGGACTGGACAGGGAGAGCTAACTATGGCTACACCTTC.

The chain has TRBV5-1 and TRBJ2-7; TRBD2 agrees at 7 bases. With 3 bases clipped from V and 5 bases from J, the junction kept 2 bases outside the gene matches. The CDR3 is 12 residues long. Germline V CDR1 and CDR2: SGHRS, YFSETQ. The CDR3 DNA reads TGCGCCAGCAGCTGGGGGACTAACGAGCAGTACTTC. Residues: CASSWGTNEQYF.

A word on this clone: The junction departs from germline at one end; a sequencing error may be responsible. The CDR3 DNA is TGCGCCAGCAACGATCCGGGACAGGGCGGAATATCCTCCCACTTT. Amino acid sequence: CASNDPGQGGISSHF. The J gene is TRBJ1-1, the V gene TRBV5-1; 9 bases match TRBD1. Germline lookup yields CDR1 SGHRS and CDR2 YFSETQ. The CDR3 consists of 15 residues.

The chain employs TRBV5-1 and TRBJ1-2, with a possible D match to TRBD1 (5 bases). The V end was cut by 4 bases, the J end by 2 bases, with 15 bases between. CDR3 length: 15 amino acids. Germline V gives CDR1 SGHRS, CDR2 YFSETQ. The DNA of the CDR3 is TGCGCCAGCAGCGTGGAATTAACAGGCAACTATGGCTACACCTTC. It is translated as CASSVELTGNYGYTF.

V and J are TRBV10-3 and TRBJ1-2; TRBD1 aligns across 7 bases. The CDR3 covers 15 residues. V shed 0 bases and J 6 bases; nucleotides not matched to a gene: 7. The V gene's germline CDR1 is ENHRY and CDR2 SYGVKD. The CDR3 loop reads CAISESRGTLNGYTF. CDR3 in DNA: TGTGCCATCAGTGAGTCCAGGGGGACTCTTAATGGCTACACCTTC.

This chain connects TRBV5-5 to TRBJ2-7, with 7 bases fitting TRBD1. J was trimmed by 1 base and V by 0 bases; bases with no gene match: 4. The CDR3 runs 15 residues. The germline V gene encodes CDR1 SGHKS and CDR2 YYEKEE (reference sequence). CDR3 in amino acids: CASSLETGISYEQYF. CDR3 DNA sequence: TGTGCCAGCAGCTTGGAGACAGGGATATCCTACGAGCAGTACTTC.

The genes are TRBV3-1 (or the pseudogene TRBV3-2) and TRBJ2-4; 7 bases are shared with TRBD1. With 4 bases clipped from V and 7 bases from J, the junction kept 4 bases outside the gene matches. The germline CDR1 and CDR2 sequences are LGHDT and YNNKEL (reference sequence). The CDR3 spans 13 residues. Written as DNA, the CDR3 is TGTGCCAGCAGCCCCAGCAGGGGGAACATTCAGTACTTC. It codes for CASSPSRGNIQYF.

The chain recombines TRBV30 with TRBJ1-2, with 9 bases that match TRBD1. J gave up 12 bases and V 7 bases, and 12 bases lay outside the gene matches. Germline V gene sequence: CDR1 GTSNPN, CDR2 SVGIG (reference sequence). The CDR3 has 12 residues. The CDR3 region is CAYNPGTGIHTF. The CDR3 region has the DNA TGTGCCTACAACCCAGGGACAGGGATTCACACCTTC.

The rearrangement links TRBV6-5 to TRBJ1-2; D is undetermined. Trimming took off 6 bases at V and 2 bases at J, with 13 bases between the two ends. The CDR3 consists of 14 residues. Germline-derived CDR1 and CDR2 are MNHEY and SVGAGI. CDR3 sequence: CASSGMTINYGYTF. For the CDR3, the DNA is TGTGCCAGCAGCGGGATGACTATAAACTATGGCTACACCTTC.

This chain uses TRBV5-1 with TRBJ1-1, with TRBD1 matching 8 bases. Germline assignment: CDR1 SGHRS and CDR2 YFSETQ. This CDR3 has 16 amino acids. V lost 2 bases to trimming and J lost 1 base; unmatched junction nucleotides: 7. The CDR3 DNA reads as TGCGCCAGCAGCTTCGGGCAGGGGGCGGGGAACACTGAAGCTTTCTTT. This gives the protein CASSFGQGAGNTEAFF. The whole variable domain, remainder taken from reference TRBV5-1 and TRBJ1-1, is KAGVTQTPRYLIKTRGQQVTLSCSPISGHRSVSWYQQTPGQGLQFLFEYFSETQRNKGNFPGRFSGRQFSNSRSEMNVSTLELGDSALYLCASSFGQGAGNTEAFFGQGTRLTVV.

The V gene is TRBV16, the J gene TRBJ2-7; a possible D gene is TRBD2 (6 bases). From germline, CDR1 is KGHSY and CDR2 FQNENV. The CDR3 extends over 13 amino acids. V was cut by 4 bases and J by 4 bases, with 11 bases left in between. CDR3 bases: TGTGCCAGCAGCCGGGGACTTACGTACGAGCAGTACTTC. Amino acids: CASSRGLTYEQYF.

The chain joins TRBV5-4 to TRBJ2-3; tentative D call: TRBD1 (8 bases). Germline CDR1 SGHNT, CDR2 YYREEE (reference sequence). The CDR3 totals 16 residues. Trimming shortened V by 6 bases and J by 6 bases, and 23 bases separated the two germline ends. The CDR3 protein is CASTRGRGGQVDTQYF. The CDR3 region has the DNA TGTGCCAGCACCCGGGGCAGGGGGGGACAGGTGGATACGCAGTATTTT.

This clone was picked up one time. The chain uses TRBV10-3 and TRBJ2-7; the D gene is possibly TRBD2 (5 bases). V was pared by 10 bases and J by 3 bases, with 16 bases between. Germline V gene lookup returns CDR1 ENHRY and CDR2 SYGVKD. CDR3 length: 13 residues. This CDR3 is CATLGGGNYEQYF. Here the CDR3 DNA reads TGTGCCACCCTGGGCGGAGGAAACTACGAGCAGTACTTC.

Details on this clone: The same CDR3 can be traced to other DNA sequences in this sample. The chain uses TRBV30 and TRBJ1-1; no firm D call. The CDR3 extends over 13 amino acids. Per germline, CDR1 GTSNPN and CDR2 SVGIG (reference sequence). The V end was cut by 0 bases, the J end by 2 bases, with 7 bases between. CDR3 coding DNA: TGTGCCTGGAGTGTAGGCGGTAACACTGAAGCTTTCTTT. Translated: CAWSVGGNTEAFF.

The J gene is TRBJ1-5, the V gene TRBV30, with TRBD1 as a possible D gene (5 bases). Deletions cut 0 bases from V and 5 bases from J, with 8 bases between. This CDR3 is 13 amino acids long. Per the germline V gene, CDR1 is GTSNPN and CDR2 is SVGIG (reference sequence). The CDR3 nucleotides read TGTGCCTGGAGTGTACAGGTTCATCAGCCCCAGCATTTT. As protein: CAWSVQVHQPQHF.

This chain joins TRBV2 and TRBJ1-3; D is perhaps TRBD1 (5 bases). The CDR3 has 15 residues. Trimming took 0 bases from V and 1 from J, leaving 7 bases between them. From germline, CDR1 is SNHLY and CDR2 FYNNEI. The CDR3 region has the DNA TGTGCCAGCAGTGAAGCCTCAGGGTCTGGAAACACCATATATTTT. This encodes CASSEASGSGNTIYF.

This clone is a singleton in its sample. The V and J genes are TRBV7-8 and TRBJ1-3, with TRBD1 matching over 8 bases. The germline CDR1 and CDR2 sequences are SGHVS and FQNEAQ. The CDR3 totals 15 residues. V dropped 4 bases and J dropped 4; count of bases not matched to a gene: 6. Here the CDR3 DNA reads TGTGCCAGCAGCTCGTACGACAGGGGCGGAAACACCATATATTTT. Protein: CASSSYDRGGNTIYF. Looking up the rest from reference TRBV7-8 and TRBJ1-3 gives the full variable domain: GAGVSQSPRYKVAKRGQDVALRCDPISGHVSLFWYQQALGQGPEFLTYFQNEAQLDKSGLPSDRFFAERPEGSVSTLKIQRTQQEDSAVYLCASSSYDRGGNTIYFGEGSWLTVV.

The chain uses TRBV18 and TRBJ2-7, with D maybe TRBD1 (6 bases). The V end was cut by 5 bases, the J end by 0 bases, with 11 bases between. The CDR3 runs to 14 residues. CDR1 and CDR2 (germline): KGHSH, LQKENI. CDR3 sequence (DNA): TGTGCCAGCTCATTCCGGGACAACTCCTACGAGCAGTACTTC. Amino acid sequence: CASSFRDNSYEQYF.

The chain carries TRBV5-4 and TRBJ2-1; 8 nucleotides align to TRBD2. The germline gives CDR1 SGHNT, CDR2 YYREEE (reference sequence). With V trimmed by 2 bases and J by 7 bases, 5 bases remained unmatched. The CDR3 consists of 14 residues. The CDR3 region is CASSLRSSGNEQFF. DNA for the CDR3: TGTGCCAGCAGCTTAAGGTCTAGCGGGAATGAGCAGTTCTTC.

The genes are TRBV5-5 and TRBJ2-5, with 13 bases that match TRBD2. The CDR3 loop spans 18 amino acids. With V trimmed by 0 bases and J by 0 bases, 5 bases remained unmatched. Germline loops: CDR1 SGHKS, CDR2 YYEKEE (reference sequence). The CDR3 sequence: CASSLVPGTSGNQETQYF. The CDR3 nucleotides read TGTGCCAGCAGCTTGGTCCCCGGGACTAGCGGGAACCAAGAGACCCAGTACTTC.

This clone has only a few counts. CDR3 coding DNA: TGTGCCAGCAGTTTAGGGGAGTCCTATGGCTACACCTTC. Its translation is CASSLGESYGYTF. The V call is TRBV12-3 or TRBV12-4, the J call TRBJ1-2, with no clear D. The CDR3 contains 13 residues. The V end lost 1 base, the J end lost 4 bases, and 7 bases lay between the germline ends.